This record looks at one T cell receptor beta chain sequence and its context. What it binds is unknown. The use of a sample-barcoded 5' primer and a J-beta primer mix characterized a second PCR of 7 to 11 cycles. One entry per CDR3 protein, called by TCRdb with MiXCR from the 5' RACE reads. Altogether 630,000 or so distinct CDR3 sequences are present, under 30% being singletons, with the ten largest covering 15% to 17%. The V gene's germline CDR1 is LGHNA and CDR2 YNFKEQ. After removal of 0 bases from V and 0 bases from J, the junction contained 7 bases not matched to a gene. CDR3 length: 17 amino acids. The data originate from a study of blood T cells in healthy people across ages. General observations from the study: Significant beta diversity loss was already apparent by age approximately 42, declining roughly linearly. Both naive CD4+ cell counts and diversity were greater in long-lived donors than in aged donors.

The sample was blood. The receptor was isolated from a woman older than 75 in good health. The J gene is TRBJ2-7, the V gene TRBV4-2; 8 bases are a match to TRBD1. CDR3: CASSQDLAGQGSYEQYF. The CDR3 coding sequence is TGTGCCAGCAGCCAAGATCTAGCAGGACAGGGCTCCTACGAGCAGTACTTC.